The 8 T cell receptor beta chains below come from one sample, sequenced in a study of blood T cell repertoires in COVID-19. Data came from immunoSEQ multiplex PCR; TCRdb stores just in-frame clones and leaves some out. Of some 85,000 clones listed, 65% to 85% are singletons. Specimen: peripheral blood. These receptor sequences come from a man between 65 and 85 years old with COVID-19, enrolled during active disease.

This clone was detected only once. The gene calls are TRBV29-1 and TRBJ2-1; D remains unclear. The germline V gene encodes CDR1 SQVTM and CDR2 ANQGSEA. Trimming left V 3 bases short and J 0 bases short, with 9 bases between. This CDR3 has 14 amino acids. Here the CDR3 DNA reads TGCAGCGTTGATATCACGAGCTCCTACAATGAGCAGTTCTTC. It is translated as CSVDITSSYNEQFF.

The gene calls are TRBV6-6 and TRBJ2-7; D may be TRBD1 (6 bases). Germline V gene sequence: CDR1 MNHNY, CDR2 SVGAGI (reference sequence). The CDR3 has 15 residues. With 5 bases removed from V and 5 bases from J, the gap between germline ends came to 19 bases. This chain's CDR3 is CASSPTGTRSDEQYF. The CDR3 nucleotides are TGTGCCAGCAGTCCGACCGGGACAAGGTCGGACGAGCAGTACTTC.

The gene calls are TRBV2 and TRBJ1-5, with 8 bases identical to TRBD1. Germline lookup yields CDR1 SNHLY and CDR2 FYNNEI. The V gene end was trimmed by 4 bases and the J gene end by 0 bases; junction bases not matched to a gene: 8. This CDR3 spans 17 amino acids. CDR3 sequence: CASSGFQGASSNQPQHF. In nucleotides, the CDR3 is TGTGCCAGCAGTGGATTCCAGGGGGCAAGTAGCAATCAGCCCCAGCATTTT.

The chain recombines TRBV7-2 with TRBJ1-5; D may be TRBD1 (6 bases). CDR1 and CDR2 (germline): SGHTA, FQGNSA. The CDR3 is 15 residues long. V shed 5 bases and J shed 5 bases, with 16 bases lying between them. The CDR3, as DNA: TGTGCCAGCAGCCGGGGGGCAGTCCCAGATCAGCCCCAGCATTTT. This sequence encodes CASSRGAVPDQPQHF.

This chain's CDR3 is CASSLALTGRSSYNSPLHF. The CDR3, as DNA: TGTGCCAGCAGCTTAGCACTGACAGGAAGGAGCTCCTATAATTCACCCCTCCACTTT. The V call is TRBV7-2, the J call TRBJ1-6; tentative D call: TRBD1 (6 bases). There are 19 residues in the CDR3. V lost 0 bases, J lost 0 bases, and 15 bases lay in between. Looked up from germline, CDR1 is SGHTA and CDR2 is FQGNSA.

The V and J genes are TRBV7-3 and TRBJ1-2, with 8 bases lining up with TRBD1. Germline V lookup: CDR1 SGHTA, CDR2 FQGTGA. The CDR3 length is 16 residues. With V trimmed by 5 bases and J by 8 bases, 16 bases remained unmatched. The CDR3 spells CASSPIQPGQVGGYTF. The CDR3 nucleotides are TGTGCCAGCAGCCCAATTCAGCCGGGACAGGTGGGAGGCTACACCTTC.

The gene calls are TRBV27 and TRBJ1-2; TRBD1 is a possible D gene (6 bases). Trimming shortened V by 6 bases and J by 4 bases, and 15 bases separated the two germline ends. Per germline, CDR1 MNHEY and CDR2 SMNVEV (reference sequence). The CDR3 consists of 14 residues. Here the CDR3 DNA reads TGTGCCAGCAGCCGAGAAGCAGGGGCCTATGGCTACACCTTC. It yields the protein CASSREAGAYGYTF.

The J gene is TRBJ2-4, the V gene TRBV2; D gene uncertain. The germline V gene encodes CDR1 SNHLY and CDR2 FYNNEI. The V end lost 6 bases, the J end lost 7 bases, and 19 bases lay between the germline ends. The CDR3 has 15 residues. CDR3 sequence: CASSRSGPTSNIQYF. The DNA of the CDR3 is TGTGCCAGCAGCCGCTCAGGTCCAACGAGCAACATTCAGTACTTC.